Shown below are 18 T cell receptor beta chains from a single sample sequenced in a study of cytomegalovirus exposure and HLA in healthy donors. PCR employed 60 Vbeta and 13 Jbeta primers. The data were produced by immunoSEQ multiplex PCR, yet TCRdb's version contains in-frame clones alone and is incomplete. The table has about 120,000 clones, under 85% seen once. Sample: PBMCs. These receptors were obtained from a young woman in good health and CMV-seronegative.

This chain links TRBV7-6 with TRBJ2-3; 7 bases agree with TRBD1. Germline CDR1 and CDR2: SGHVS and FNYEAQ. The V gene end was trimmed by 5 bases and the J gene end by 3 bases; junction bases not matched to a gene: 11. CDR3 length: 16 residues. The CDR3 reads CASSRSQGQRTDTQYF. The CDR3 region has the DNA TGTGCCAGCAGCCGCAGCCAGGGACAGAGAACAGATACGCAGTATTTT.

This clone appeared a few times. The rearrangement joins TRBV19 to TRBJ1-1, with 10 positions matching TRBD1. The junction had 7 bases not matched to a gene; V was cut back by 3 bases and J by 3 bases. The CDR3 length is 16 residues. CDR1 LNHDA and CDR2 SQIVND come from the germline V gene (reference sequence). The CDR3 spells CASSIMTGGEHTEAFF. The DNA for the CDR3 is TGTGCCAGTAGTATTATGACAGGGGGCGAACACACTGAAGCTTTCTTT.

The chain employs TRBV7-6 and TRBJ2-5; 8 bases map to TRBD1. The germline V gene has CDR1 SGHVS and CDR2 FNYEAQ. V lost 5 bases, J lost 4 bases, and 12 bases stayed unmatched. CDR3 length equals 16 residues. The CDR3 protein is CASSLTGTGWRETQYF. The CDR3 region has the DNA TGTGCCAGCAGCCTGACCGGGACAGGCTGGAGAGAGACCCAGTACTTC.

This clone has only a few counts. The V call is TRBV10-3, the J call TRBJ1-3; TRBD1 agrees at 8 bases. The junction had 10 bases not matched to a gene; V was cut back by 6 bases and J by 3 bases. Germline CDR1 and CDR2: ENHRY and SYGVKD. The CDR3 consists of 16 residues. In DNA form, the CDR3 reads TGTGCCATCAGCCCGGCGGCAGGGGGCTTTGGAAACACCATATATTTT. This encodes CAISPAAGGFGNTIYF.

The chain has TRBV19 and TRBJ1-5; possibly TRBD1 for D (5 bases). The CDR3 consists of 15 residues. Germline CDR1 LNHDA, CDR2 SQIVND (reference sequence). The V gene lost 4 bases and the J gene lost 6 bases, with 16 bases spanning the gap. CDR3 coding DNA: TGTGCCAGTAGTACTCCGGGGGAGGGAGGTCAGCCCCAGCATTTT. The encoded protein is CASSTPGEGGQPQHF.

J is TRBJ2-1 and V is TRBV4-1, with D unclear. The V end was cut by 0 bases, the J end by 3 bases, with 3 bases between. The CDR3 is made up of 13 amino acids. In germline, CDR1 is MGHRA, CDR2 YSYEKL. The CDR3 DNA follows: TGCGCCAGCAGCCAAGATCACTACAATGAGCAGTTCTTC. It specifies CASSQDHYNEQFF.

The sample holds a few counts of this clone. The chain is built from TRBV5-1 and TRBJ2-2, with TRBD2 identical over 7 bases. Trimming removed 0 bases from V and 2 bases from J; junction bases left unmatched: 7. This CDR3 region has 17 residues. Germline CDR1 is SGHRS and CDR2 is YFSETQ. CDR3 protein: CASSLVGLTRNTGELFF. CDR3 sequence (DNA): TGCGCCAGCAGCTTGGTGGGACTAACGAGAAACACCGGGGAGCTGTTTTTT. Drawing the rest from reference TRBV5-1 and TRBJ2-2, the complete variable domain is KAGVTQTPRYLIKTRGQQVTLSCSPISGHRSVSWYQQTPGQGLQFLFEYFSETQRNKGNFPGRFSGRQFSNSRSEMNVSTLELGDSALYLCASSLVGLTRNTGELFFGEGSRLTVL.

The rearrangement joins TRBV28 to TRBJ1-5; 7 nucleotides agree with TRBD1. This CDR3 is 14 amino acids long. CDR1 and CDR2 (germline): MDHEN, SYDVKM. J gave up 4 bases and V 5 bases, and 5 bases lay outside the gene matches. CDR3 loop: CASSPGTANQPQHF. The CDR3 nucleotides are TGTGCCAGCAGTCCAGGGACAGCTAATCAGCCCCAGCATTTT.

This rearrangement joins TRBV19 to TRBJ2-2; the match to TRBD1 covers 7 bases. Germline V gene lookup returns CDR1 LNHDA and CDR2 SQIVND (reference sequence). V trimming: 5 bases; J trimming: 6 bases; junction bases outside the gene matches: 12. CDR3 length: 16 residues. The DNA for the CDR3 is TGTGCCAGTAGTGTCGACCTGTACAGGGGATCCGGGGAGCTGTTTTTT. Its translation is CASSVDLYRGSGELFF.

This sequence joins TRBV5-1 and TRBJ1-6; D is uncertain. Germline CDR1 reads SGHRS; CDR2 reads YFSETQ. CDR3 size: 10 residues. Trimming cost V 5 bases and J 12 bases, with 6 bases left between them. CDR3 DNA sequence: TGCGCCAGCAGTCCGTTACCCCTCCACTTT. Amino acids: CASSPLPLHF.

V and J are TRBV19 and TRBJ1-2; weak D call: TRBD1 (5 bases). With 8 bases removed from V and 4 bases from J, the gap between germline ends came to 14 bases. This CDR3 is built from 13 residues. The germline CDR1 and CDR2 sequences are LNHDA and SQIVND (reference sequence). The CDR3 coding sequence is TGTGCCAGTTCGCAGGGATTCGGCTATGGCTACACCTTC. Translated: CASSQGFGYGYTF.

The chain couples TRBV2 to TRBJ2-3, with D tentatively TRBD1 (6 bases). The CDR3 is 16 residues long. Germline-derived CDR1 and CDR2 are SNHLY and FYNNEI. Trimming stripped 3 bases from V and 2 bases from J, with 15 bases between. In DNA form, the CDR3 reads TGTGCCAGCAGTGATCGAGGTTGGACAGCCACAGATACGCAGTATTTT. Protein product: CASSDRGWTATDTQYF. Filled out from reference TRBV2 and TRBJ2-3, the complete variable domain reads EPEVTQTPSHQVTQMGQEVILRCVPISNHLYFYWYRQILGQKVEFLVSFYNNEISEKSEIFDDQFSVERPDGSNFTLKIRSTKLEDSAMYFCASSDRGWTATDTQYFGPGTRLTVL.

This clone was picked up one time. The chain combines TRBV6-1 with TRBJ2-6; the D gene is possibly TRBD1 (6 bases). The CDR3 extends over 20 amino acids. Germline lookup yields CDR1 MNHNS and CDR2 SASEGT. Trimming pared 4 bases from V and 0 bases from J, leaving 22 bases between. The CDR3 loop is CASSVPLGLGHPSGANVLTF. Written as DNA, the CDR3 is TGTGCCAGCAGTGTCCCCCTGGGGCTGGGACACCCCTCTGGGGCCAACGTCCTGACTTTC.

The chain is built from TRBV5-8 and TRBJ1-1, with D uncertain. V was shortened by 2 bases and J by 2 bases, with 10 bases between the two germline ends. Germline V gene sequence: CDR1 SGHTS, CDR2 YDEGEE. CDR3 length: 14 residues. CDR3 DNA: TGTGCCAGCAGCTTATCCCAGGTCAACACTGAAGCTTTCTTT. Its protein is CASSLSQVNTEAFF.

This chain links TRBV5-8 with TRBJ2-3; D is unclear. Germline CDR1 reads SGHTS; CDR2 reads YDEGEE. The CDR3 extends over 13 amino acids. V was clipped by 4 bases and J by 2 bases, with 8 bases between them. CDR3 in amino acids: CASSPVYTDTQYF. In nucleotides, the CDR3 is TGTGCCAGCAGCCCGGTGTACACAGATACGCAGTATTTT. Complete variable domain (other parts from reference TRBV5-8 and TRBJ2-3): EAGVTQSPTHLIKTRGQQATLRCSPISGHTSVYWYQQALGLGLQFLLWYDEGEERNRGNFPPRFSGRQFPNYSSELNVNALELEDSALYLCASSPVYTDTQYFGPGTRLTVL.

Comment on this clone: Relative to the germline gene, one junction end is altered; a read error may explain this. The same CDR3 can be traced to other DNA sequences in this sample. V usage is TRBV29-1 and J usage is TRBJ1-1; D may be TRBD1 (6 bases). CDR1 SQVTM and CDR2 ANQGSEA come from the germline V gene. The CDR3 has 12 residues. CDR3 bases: TGCAGCGGATACAGGGAGAACACTGAGGCTTTCTTT. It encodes CSGYRENTEAFF.

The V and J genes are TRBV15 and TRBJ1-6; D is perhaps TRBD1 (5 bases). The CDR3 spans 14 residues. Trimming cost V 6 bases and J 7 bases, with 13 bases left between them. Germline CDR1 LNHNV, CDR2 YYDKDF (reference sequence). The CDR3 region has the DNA TGTGCCACCAGTCTGGGGCGTAGGAATTCACCCCTCCACTTT. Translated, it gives CATSLGRRNSPLHF.

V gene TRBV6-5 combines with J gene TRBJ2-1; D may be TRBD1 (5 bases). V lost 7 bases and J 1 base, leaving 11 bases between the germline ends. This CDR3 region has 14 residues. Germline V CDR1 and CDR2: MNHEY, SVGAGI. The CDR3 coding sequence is TGTGCCAGCAAAAGGGGCAATTCCTACAATGAGCAGTTCTTC. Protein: CASKRGNSYNEQFF.